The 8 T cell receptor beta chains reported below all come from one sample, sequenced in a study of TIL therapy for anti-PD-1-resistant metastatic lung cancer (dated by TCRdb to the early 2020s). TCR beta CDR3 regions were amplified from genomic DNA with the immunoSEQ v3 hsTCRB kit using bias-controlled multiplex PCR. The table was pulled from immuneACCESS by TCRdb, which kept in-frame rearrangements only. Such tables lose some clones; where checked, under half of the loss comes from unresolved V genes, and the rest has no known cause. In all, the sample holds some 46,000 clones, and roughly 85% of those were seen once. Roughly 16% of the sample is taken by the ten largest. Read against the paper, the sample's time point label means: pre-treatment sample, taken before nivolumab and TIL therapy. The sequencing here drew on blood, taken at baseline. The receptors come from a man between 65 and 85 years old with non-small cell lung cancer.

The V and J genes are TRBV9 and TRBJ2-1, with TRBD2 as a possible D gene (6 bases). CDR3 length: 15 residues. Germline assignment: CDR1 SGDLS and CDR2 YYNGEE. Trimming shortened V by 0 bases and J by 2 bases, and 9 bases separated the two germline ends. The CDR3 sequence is CASSVEQRAYNEQFF. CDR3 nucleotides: TGTGCCAGCAGCGTAGAACAGCGGGCCTACAATGAGCAGTTCTTC.

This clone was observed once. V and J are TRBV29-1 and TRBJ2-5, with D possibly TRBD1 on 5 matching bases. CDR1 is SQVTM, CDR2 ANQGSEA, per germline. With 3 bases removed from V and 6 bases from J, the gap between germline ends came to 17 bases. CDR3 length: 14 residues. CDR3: CSVDGQGFVQTQYF. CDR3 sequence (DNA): TGCAGCGTTGACGGCCAGGGATTTGTGCAGACCCAGTACTTC.

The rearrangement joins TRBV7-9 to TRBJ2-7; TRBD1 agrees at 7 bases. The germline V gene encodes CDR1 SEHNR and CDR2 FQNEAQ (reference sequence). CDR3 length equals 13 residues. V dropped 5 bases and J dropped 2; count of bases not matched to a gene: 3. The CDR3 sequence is CASSEGQPYEQYF. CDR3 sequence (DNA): TGTGCCAGCAGCGAGGGACAGCCCTACGAGCAGTACTTC.

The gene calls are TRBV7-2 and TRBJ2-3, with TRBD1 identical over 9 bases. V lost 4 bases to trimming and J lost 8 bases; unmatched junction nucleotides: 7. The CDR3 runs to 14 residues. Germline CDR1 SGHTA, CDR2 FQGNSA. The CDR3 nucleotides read TGTGCCAGCAGCTCAAACCCGGGACAGGGTACGCAGTATTTT. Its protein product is CASSSNPGQGTQYF.

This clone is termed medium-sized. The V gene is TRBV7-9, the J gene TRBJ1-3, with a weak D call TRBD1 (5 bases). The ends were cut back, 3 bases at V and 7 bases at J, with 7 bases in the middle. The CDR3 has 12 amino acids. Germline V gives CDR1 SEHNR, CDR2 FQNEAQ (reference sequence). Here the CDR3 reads CASSFQGNTIYF. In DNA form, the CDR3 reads TGTGCCAGCAGCTTTCAGGGTAACACCATATATTTT.

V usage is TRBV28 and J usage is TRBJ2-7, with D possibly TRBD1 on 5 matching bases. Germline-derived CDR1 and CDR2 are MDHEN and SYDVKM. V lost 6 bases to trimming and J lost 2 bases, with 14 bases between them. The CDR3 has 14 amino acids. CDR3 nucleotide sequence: TGTGCCAGCAGCCCTACCCAGGGAACCTACGAGCAGTACTTC. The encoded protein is CASSPTQGTYEQYF.

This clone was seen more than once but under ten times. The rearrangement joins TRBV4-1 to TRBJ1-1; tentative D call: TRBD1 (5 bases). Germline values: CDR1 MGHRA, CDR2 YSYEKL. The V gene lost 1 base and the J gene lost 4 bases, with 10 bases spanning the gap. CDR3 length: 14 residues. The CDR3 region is CASSQVGGRTEAFF. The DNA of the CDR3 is TGCGCCAGCAGCCAAGTTGGGGGACGCACTGAAGCTTTCTTT.

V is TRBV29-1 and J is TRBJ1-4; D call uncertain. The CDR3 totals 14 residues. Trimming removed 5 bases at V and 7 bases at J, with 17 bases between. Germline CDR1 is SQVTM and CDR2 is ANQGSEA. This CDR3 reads CSVFRGVEGEKLFF. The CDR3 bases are TGCAGCGTTTTCCGTGGTGTGGAAGGTGAAAAACTGTTTTTT.